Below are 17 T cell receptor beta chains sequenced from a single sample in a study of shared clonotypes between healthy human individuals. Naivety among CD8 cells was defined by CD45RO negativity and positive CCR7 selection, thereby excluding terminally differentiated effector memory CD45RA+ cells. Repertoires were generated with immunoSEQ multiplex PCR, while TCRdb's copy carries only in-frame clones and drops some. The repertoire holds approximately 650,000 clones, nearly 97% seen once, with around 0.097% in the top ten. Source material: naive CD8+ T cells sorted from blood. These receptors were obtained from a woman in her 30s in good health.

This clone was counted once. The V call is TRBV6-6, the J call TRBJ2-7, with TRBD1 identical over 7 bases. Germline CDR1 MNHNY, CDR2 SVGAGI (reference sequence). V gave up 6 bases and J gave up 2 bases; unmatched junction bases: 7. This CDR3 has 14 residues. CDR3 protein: CASRNTGTAYEQYF. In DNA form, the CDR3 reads TGTGCCAGCAGAAACACCGGGACAGCCTACGAGCAGTACTTC.

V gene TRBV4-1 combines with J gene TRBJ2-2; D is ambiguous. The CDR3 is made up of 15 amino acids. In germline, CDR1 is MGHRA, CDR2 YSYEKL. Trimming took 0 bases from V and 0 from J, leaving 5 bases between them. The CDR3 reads CASSQDRTNTGELFF. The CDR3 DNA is TGCGCCAGCAGCCAAGATAGAACGAACACCGGGGAGCTGTTTTTT.

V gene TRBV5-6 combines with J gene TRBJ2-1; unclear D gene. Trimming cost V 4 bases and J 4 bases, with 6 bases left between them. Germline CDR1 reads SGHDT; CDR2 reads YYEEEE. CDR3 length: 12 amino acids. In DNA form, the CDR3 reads TGTGCCAGCAGCGACGGATACAATGAGCAGTTCTTC. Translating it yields CASSDGYNEQFF.

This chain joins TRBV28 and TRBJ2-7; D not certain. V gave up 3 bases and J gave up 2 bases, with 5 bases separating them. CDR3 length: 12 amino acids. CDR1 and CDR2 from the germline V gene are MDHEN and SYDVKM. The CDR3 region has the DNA TGTGCCAGCAGTTTCTTCACCTACGAGCAGTACTTC. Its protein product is CASSFFTYEQYF.

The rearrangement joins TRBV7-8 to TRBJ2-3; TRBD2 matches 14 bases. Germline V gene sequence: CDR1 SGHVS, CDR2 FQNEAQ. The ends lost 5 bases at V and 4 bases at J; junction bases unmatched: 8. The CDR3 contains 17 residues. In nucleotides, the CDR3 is TGTGCCAGCAGCCCCGGGACTAGCGGGAGAGTCGCAGATACGCAGTATTTT. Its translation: CASSPGTSGRVADTQYF.

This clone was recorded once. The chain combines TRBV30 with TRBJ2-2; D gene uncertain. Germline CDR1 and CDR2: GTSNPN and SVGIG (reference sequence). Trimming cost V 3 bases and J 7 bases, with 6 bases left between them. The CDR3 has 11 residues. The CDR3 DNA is TGTGCCTGGAGGACGATCGGGGAGCTGTTTTTT. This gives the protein CAWRTIGELFF. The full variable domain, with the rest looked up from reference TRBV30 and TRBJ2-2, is SQTIHQWPATLVQPVGSPLSLECTVEGTSNPNLYWYRQAAGRGLQLLFYSVGIGQISSEVPQNLSASRPQDRQFILSSKKLLLSDSGFYLCAWRTIGELFFGEGSRLTVL.

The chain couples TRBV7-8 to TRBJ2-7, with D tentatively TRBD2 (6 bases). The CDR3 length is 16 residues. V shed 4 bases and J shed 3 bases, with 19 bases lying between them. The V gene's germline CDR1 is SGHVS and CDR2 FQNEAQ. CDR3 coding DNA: TGTGCCAGCAGCTCCCCGATGGGGGGAAGGAGCTACGAGCAGTACTTC. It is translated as CASSSPMGGRSYEQYF.

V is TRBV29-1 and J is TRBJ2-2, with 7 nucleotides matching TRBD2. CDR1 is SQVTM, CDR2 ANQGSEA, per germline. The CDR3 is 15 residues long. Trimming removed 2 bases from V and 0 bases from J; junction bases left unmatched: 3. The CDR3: CSVEMGTTNTGELFF. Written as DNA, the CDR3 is TGCAGCGTTGAAATGGGGACTACGAACACCGGGGAGCTGTTTTTT.

The CDR3: CASSAARGPAEQFF. The DNA for the CDR3 is TGTGCCAGTAGTGCAGCGCGGGGGCCCGCTGAGCAGTTCTTC. V and J are TRBV19 and TRBJ2-1; D is perhaps TRBD2 (7 bases). The germline CDR1 and CDR2 sequences are LNHDA and SQIVND (reference sequence). V was trimmed by 5 bases and J by 9 bases, leaving 17 bases between them. The CDR3 is 14 residues long.

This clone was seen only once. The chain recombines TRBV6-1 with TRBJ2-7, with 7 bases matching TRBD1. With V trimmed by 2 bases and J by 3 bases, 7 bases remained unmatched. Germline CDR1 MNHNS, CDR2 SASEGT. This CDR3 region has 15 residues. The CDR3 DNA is TGTGCCAGCAGTGAACCGCGACAGGGCCTCTACGAGCAGTACTTC. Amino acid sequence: CASSEPRQGLYEQYF.

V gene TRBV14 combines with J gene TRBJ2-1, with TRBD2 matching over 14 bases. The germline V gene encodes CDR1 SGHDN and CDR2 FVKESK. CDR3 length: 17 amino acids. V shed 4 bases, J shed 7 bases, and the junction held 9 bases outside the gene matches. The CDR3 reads CASSPFLGLAGVNEQFF. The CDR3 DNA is TGTGCCAGCAGCCCATTCTTGGGACTAGCGGGAGTAAATGAGCAGTTCTTC.

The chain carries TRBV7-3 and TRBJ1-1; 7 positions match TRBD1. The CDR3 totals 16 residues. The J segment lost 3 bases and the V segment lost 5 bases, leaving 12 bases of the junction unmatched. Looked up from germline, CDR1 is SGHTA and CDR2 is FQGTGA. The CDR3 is CASSPITGAMDTEAFF. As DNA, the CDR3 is TGTGCCAGCAGCCCAATAACAGGGGCCATGGACACTGAAGCTTTCTTT.

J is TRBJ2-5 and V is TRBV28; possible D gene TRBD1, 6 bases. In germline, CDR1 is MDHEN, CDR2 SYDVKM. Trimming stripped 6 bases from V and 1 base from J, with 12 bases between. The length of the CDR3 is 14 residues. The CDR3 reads CASSGQKVQETQYF. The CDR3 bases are TGTGCCAGCAGCGGACAGAAAGTCCAAGAGACCCAGTACTTC.

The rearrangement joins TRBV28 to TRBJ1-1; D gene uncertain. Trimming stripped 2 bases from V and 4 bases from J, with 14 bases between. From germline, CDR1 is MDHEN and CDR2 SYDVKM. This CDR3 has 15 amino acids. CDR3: CASSLNRNGLTEAFF. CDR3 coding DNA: TGTGCCAGCAGTTTAAACAGAAACGGGCTCACTGAAGCTTTCTTT.

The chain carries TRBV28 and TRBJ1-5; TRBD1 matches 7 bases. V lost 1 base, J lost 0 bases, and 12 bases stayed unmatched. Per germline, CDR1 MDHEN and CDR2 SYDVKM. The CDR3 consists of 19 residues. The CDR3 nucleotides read TGTGCCAGCAGTTTATTGACAGGGTCCTGGGACTATAGCAATCAGCCCCAGCATTTT. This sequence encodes CASSLLTGSWDYSNQPQHF.

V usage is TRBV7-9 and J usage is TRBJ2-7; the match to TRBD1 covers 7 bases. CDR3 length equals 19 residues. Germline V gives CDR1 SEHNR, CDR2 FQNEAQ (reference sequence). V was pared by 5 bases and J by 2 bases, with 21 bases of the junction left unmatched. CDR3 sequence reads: CASSQGQPLILTTPYEQYF. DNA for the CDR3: TGTGCCAGCAGCCAGGGACAGCCGCTTATACTTACTACTCCCTACGAGCAGTACTTC. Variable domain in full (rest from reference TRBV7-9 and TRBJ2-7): DTGVSQNPRHKITKRGQNVTFRCDPISEHNRLYWYRQTLGQGPEFLTYFQNEAQLEKSRLLSDRFSAERPKGSFSTLEIQRTEQGDSAMYLCASSQGQPLILTTPYEQYFGPGTRLTVT.

The CDR3: CASSSGVWGNTEAFF. The CDR3 nucleotides are TGTGCCAGCAGCTCGGGGGTGTGGGGGAACACTGAAGCTTTCTTT. The chain links TRBV7-9 to TRBJ1-1; maybe TRBD1 (5 bases). Trimming pared 4 bases from V and 1 base from J, leaving 13 bases between. Germline values: CDR1 SEHNR, CDR2 FQNEAQ (reference sequence). The CDR3 is made up of 15 amino acids.